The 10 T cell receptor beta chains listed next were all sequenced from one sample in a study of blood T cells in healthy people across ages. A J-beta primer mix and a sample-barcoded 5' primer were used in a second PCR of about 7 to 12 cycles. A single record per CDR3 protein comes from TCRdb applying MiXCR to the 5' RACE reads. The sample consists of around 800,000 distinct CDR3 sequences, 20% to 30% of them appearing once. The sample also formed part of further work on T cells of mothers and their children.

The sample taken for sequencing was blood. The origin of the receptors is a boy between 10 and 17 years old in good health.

The CDR3 here is CASSLEGPNQPQHF. Here the CDR3 DNA reads TGTGCCAGCAGTTTGGAGGGGCCGAATCAGCCCCAGCATTTT. The V call is TRBV27, the J call TRBJ1-5; TRBD1 is a possible D gene (5 bases). The CDR3 has 14 amino acids. V was pared by 3 bases and J by 4 bases, with 10 bases between. CDR1 is MNHEY and CDR2 is SMNVEV in the germline V gene (reference sequence).

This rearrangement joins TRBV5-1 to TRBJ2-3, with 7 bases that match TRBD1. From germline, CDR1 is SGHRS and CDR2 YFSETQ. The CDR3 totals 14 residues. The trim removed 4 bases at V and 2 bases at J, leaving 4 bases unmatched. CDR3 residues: CASSVGQDTDTQYF. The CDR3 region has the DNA TGCGCCAGCAGCGTCGGACAGGACACAGATACGCAGTATTTT.

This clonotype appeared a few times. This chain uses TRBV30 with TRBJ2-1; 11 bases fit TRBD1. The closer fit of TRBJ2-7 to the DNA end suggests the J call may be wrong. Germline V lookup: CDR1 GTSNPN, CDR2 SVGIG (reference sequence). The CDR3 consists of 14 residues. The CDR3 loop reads CAAAPGTGGYEQYF. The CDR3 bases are TGTGCCGCGGCACCCGGGACAGGGGGCTACGAGCAGTACTTC.

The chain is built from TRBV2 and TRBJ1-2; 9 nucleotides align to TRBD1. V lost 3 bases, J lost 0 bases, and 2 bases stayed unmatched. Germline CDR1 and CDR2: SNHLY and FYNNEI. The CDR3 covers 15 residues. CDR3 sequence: CASSEDRGPNYGYTF. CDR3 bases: TGTGCCAGCAGTGAGGACAGGGGACCTAACTATGGCTACACCTTC.

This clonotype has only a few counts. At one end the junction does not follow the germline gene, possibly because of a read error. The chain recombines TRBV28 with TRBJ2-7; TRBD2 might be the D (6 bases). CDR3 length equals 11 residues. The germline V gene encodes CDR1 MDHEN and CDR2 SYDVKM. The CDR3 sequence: CATTKHGTSRF. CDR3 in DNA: TGTGCCACCACCAAACACGGGACTTCGAGGTTC.

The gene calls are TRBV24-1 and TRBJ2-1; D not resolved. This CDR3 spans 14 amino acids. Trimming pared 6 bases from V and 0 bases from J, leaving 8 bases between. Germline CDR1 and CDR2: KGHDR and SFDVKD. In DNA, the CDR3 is TGTGCCACCAGTCCTTCTCTCTCCTACAATGAGCAGTTCTTC. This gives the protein CATSPSLSYNEQFF.

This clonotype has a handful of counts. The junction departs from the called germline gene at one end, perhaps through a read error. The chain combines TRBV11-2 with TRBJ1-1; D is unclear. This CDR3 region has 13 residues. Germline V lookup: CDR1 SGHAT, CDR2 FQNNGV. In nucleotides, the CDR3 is TGTGCCAACAGCTTAGAGTACCGGGCTGAAGCTTTCTTT. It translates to CANSLEYRAEAFF. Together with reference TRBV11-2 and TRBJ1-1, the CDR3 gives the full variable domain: EAGVAQSPRYKIIEKRQSVAFWCNPISGHATLYWYQQILGQGPKLLIQFQNNGVVDDSQLPKDRFSAERLKGVDSTLKIQPAKLEDSAVYLCANSLEYRAEAFFGQGTRLTVV.

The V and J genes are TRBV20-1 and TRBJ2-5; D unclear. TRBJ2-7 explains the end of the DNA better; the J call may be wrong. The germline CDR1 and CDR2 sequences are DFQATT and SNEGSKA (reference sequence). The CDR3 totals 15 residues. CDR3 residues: CSARVQGLLSYEQYF. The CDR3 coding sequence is TGCAGTGCTAGGGTGCAAGGGCTCCTTTCCTACGAGCAGTACTTC.

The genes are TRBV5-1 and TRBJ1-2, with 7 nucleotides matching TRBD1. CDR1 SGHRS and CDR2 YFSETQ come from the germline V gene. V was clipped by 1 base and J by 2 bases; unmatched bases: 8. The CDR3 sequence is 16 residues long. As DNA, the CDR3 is TGCGCCAGCAGCTTGCCCAGGGACAGTCTCAACTATGGCTACACCTTC. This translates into CASSLPRDSLNYGYTF.

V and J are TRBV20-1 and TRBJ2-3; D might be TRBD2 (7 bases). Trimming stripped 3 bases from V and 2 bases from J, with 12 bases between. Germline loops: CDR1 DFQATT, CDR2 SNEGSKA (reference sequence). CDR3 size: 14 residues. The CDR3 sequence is CSASGGPLTDTQYF. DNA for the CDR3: TGCAGTGCTAGCGGGGGGCCACTCACAGATACGCAGTATTTT.